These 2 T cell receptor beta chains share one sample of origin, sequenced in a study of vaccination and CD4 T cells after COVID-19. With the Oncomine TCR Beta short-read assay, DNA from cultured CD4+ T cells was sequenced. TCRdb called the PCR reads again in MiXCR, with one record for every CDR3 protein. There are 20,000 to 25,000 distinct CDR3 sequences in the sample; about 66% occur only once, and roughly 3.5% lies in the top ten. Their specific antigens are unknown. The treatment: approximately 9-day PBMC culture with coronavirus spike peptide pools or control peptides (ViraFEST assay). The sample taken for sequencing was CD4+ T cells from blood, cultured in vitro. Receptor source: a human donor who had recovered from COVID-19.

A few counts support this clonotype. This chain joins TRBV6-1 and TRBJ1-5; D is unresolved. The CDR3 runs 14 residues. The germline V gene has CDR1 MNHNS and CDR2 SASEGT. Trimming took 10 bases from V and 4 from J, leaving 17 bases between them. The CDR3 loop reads CAITRTPVNQPQHF. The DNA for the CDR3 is TGTGCCATCACACGGACTCCCGTTAATCAGCCCCAGCATTTT.

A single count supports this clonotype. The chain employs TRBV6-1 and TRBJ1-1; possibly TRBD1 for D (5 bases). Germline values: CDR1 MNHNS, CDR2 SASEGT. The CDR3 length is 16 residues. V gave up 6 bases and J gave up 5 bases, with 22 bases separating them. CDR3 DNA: TGTGCCAGCAGGGGGGGACTTAAAGCCCAGAGGACTGAAGCTTTCTTT. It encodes CASRGGLKAQRTEAFF.